Sequencing of this TCR beta chain was carried out in a study of identical twins. Findings and limits, study-wide: Zero-insertion analyses might be partly confounded by invariant T cells like MAIT and iNKT.

Healthy Caucasians were all of the donors. This clonotype was detected a few times. The antigen remains unidentified. TCRdb passed the 5' RACE reads through MiXCR, listing each CDR3 protein once. Of 400,000 to 600,000 distinct CDR3 sequences listed, under 25% are singletons. V lost 3 bases and J lost 3, with 11 bases in between. CDR1 LNHNV and CDR2 YYDKDF come from the germline V gene (reference sequence). There are 15 residues in the CDR3. Separately, the same data were catalogued under a study of yellow fever vaccine responses in identical twins. Per that paper: Vaccine T cell responses of twins reportedly seemed partly convergent and partly personalized.

The sequencing input was CD4+ T cells sorted from blood. The TCR sequence derives from a woman in her late teens or twenties in good health. The rearrangement joins TRBV15 to TRBJ2-2, with D possibly TRBD1 on 6 matching bases. The DNA for the CDR3 is TGTGCCACCAGCAGGAACCCAGGGGACACCGGGGAGCTGTTTTTT. It specifies CATSRNPGDTGELFF.